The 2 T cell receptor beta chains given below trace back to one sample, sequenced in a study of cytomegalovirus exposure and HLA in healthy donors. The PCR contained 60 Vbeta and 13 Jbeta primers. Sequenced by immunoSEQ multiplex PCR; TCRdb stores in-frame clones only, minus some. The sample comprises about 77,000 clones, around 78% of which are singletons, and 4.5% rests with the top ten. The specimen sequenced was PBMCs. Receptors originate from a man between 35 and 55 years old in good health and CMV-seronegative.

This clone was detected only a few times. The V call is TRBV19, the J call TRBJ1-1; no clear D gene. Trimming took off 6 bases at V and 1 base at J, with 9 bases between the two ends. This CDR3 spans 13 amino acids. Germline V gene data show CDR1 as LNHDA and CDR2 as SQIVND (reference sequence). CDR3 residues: CASSQAGNTEAFF. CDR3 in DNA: TGTGCCAGTAGCCAAGCAGGGAACACTGAAGCTTTCTTT.

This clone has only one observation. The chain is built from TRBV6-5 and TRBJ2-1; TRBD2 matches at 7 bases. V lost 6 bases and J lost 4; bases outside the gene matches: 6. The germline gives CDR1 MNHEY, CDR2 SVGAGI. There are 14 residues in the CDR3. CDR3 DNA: TGTGCCAGCAGGGCCGGGACTACTTACAATGAGCAGTTCTTC. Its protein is CASRAGTTYNEQFF.